Listed here is a single T cell receptor beta chain. Its antigen is still unknown. The data are from a study of T cells in women clearing cervical HPV infection (dated by TCRdb to the late 2010s). About the full investigation: The cases were 25 to 30 women with histologically confirmed HPV16-related CIN3 or worse, and 2 of those women had invasive cancers. The controls were 25 or so women whose single incident HPV16 infection cleared within 12 months with no development of precancer or cancer. Case blood was taken at the visit when the lesion was first identified, whereas control blood was taken when infection was no longer detected. For cases, a median interval of about 150 days, with an interquartile range of about 90 to 210 days, was observed between lesion detection and blood sampling. Because only a few women had HLA typing data, the possibility that HLA type acted as a confounder could not be ruled out. Nested within Costa Rica's Guanacaste HPV Natural History Study, an exploratory proof-of-principle case-control study compared TCR repertoires across cervical HPV16 outcomes. Cases and controls were matched on age within five years and on year of sample collection. Median age was about 30 years in cases versus just over 37 in controls, and baseline characteristics did not differ significantly. The parent cohort enrolled 9,500 to 12,000 women aged 18 or older in Guanacaste, Costa Rica, in about 1993 to 1995 and followed the women for seven years. Quality controls consisted of five blinded duplicates per group, for a total of around 60 samples made up of some 50 participants and about 10 replicates.

Study-wide conclusions, independent of this receptor: Because T-cell numbers per sample were unknown, differences in richness could reflect varying T-cell content rather than repertoire biology. TCR repertoire richness was significantly higher in CIN3+ cases than in controls across sequencing depths, while evenness did not differ. The cross-sectional design could not show whether the associations came before the infection or were a result of it, and neither effector/memory subsets nor HPV-specific T cells were isolated. Cases were distinguished from controls with an estimated AUC of about 0.78 by random forest classifiers combining richness and V gene abundances.

Every participant had a single incident cervical HPV16 infection, and prevalent HPV16 infections were excluded. Cervical HPV DNA was detected by MY09/MY11 PCR and genotyped by dot-blot hybridization. Approximately 15 mL of heparinized blood were centrifuged, and the buffy coat was split into aliquots, frozen at -30 degrees C, and then kept at -80 degrees C. QIAGEN kits were used to extract genomic DNA from the buffy coat specimens. TCR beta CDR3 regions were amplified by multiplex PCR from an average of about 1.1 ug genomic DNA per sample using the immunoSEQ assay. Primer bias was corrected in the assay by using a complete synthetic TCR repertoire to establish an amplification baseline. Amplicons were sequenced on the Illumina platform. For the original study's pipeline: Sequence errors were corrected by clustering with frequency ratios and a modified nearest-neighbor algorithm, and the sequences were then analyzed in the immunoSEQ Analyzer using IMGT gene definitions. At each rarefaction depth, TCR richness and evenness were averaged across 20 rarefaction repeats, and samples with fewer sequences than that depth were excluded. Wilcoxon rank sum tests with FDR correction were used to compare relative abundances of V, D and J genes between the groups. For the blinded duplicates, the intraclass correlation was 95% to 96% for TCR richness and averaged about 76% across around 66 gene segments. TCRdb carries this immuneACCESS record with in-frame sequences only. Its versions omit some clonotypes, under half of them owing to an unresolved V gene in the studies checked, with the rest unexplained. For V, J and clone size, that table is used; D and trimming come from the DNA. This sample's listing comprises 14,000 or so clones. The ten most abundant clones make up around 20% of the sample.

Sequencing used blood buffy coat. This clonotype originated in a woman aged 18-70 years with a cervical HPV16 infection that either progressed to CIN3+ or cleared (not recorded which).

The CDR3 loop reads CASSQDITYEQYF. Partial CDR3 DNA: TGTGCCAGCAGCCAGGACATTACCTACGAG. This receptor chain uses TRBV7-9 and TRBJ2-7; TRBD1 could be the D gene, as 5 bases match. Sequencing ends 3 residues short of the CDR3 end; the germline J gene provides the rest. There are 13 amino acids in the CDR3, from cysteine to phenylalanine inclusive. Of the CDR3's DNA, 30 bases were read; they are in frame from base 1. For CDR1 and CDR2, the germline V gene (reference sequence) lists SEHNR and FQNEAQ. Trimming takes 5 bases from V and 2 bases from J, and the germline ends sit 10 bases apart.